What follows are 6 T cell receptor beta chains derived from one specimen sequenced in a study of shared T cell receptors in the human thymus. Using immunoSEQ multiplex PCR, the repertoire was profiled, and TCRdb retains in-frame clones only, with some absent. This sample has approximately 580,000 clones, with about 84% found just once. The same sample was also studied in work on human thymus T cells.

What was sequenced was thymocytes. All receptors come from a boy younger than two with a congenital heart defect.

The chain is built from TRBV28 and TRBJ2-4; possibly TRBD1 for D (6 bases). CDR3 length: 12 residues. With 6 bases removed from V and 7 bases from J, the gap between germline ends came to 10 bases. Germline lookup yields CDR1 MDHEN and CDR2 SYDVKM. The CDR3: CASRVGGNIQYF. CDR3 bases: TGTGCCAGCAGGGTAGGGGGTAACATTCAGTACTTC.

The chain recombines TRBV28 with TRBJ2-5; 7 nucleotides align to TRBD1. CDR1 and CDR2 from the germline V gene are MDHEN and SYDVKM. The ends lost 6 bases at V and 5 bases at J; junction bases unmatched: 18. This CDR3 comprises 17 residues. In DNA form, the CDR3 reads TGTGCCAGCAGCCGCTCCCCGCACAGGGGTTGGAGGGAGACCCAGTACTTC. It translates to CASSRSPHRGWRETQYF.

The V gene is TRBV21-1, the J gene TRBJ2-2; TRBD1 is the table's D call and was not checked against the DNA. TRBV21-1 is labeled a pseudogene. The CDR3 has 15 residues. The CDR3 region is CASRILWQGSGELFF. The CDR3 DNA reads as TGTGCCAGCAGAATTTTGTGGCAGGGGAGCGGGGAGCTGTTTTTT.

Written as DNA, the CDR3 is TGTGCCAGCAGCTTGATTTACGAGCGGGAGGGCCGGTCGGATTACGAGCAGTACTTC. It encodes CASSLIYEREGRSDYEQYF. This rearrangement joins TRBV7-2 to TRBJ2-7; 10 nucleotides match TRBD2. Germline V gene data show CDR1 as SGHTA and CDR2 as FQGNSA. The junction had 18 bases not matched to a gene; V was cut back by 3 bases and J by 4 bases. The CDR3 is 19 residues long. The variable domain in full, completed from reference TRBV7-2 and TRBJ2-7, reads GAGVSQSPSNKVTEKGKDVELRCDPISGHTALYWYRQSLGQGLEFLIYFQGNSAPDKSGLPSDRFSAERTGGSVSTLTIQRTQQEDSAVYLCASSLIYEREGRSDYEQYFGPGTRLTVT.

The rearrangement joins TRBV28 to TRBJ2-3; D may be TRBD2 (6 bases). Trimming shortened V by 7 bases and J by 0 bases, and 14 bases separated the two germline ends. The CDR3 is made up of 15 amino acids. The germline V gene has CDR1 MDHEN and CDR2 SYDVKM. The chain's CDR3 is CASTHRGGSTDTQYF. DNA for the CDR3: TGTGCCAGCACTCACCGGGGAGGAAGCACAGATACGCAGTATTTT.

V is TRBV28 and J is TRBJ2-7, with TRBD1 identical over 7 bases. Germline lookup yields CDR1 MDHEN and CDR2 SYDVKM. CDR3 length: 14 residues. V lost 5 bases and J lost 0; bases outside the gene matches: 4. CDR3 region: CASSVDRASYEQYF. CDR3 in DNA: TGTGCCAGCAGTGTAGACAGGGCCTCCTACGAGCAGTACTTC.